These T cell receptor beta chains were read from a single sample in a study of beta chain features in type 1 diabetes. Repertoires were generated with immunoSEQ multiplex PCR, while TCRdb's copy carries only in-frame clones and drops some. The sample yields about 160,000 clones, roughly 8% seen once. Sequencing was carried out using central memory CD4+ T cells from blood. The source of these receptors is a young man with type 1 diabetes. CDR3s include the opening cysteine and the closing phenylalanine or tryptophan. Each record gives: clone size, V gene, D gene, J gene, CDR3 DNA, CDR3 protein. The D gene is left open where the match is weak. A row's size may be missing; if present it is once, few, many or a size class.

size: -
V: TRBV19
D: -
J: TRBJ1-2
DNA: TGTGCCAGTAGTCCGCCGCAGGGCCTGCTAAGGGGCTACACCTTC
CDR3: CASSPPQGLLRGYTF

size: many
V: TRBV30
D: TRBD2
J: TRBJ2-7
DNA: TGTGCCTGGGGGACTAGCGGATACGAGCAGTACTTC
CDR3: CAWGTSGYEQYF

size: few
V: TRBV7-2
D: -
J: TRBJ1-1
DNA: TGTGCCAGCAGCTCGGACAGGAACACTGAAGCTTTCTTT
CDR3: CASSSDRNTEAFF

size: -
V: TRBV5-4
D: -
J: TRBJ2-3
DNA: TGTGCCAGCACCTCGTCCGCAGATACGCAGTATTTT
CDR3: CASTSSADTQYF

size: few
V: TRBV11-2
D: TRBD1
J: TRBJ1-5
DNA: TGTGCCAGCAGCTTAGTTGGGACAGACTCTATTCAGCCCCAGCATTTT
CDR3: CASSLVGTDSIQPQHF

size: few
V: TRBV18
D: TRBD2
J: TRBJ2-3
DNA: TGTGCCAGCTCAGCCGCTAGCGGGAGGGCAGATACGCAGTATTTT
CDR3: CASSAASGRADTQYF

size: -
V: TRBV6-6
D: TRBD2
J: TRBJ2-3
DNA: TGTGCCAGCAGTGCTAGCGGGGGCACAGATACGCAGTATTTT
CDR3: CASSASGGTDTQYF

size: few
V: TRBV28
D: TRBD1
J: TRBJ2-3
DNA: TGTGCCAGCAGTTCGTGGGGGACAGGGTTAGATACGCAGTATTTT
CDR3: CASSSWGTGLDTQYF

size: few
V: TRBV18
D: TRBD1
J: TRBJ1-4
DNA: TGTGCCAGCTCACTGCATCAGGGGGCAGATGAAAAACTGTTTTTT
CDR3: CASSLHQGADEKLFF

size: few
V: TRBV4-1
D: TRBD1
J: TRBJ2-2
DNA: TGCGCCAGCAGCCAGGACAGGGGTTCCGGGGAGCTGTTTTTT
CDR3: CASSQDRGSGELFF

size: -
V: TRBV13
D: -
J: TRBJ1-6
DNA: TGTGCCAGCAGCTTAGGGGCAGGGCTCAATTCACCCCTCCACTTT
CDR3: CASSLGAGLNSPLHF

size: -
V: TRBV5-6
D: -
J: TRBJ2-1
DNA: TGTGCCAGCAGCTATATACGGAGGAGCTCCTACAATGAGCAGTTCTTC
CDR3: CASSYIRRSSYNEQFF

size: -
V: TRBV6-1
D: TRBD1
J: TRBJ2-5
DNA: TGTGCCAGCAGTGAGAAGGACAGGGGGCGGGAGACCCAGTACTTC
CDR3: CASSEKDRGRETQYF

size: many
V: TRBV4-3
D: -
J: TRBJ2-3
DNA: TGCGCCAGCAGCTACCAGACTCACACAGATACGCAGTATTTT
CDR3: CASSYQTHTDTQYF

size: few
V: TRBV15
D: TRBD2
J: TRBJ2-5
DNA: TGTGCCACCAGCAGAGCTTCAATGACTAGCGGAGAGACCCAGTACTTC
CDR3: CATSRASMTSGETQYF

size: few
V: TRBV7-8
D: -
J: TRBJ2-3
DNA: TGTGCCAGCAGCTTCGTAGCGTCATTGAGCGATACGCAGTATTTT
CDR3: CASSFVASLSDTQYF

size: -
V: TRBV7-8
D: -
J: TRBJ1-4
DNA: TGTGCCAGCAGCTTAGCGGATCCCGGGGAAAAACTGTTTTTT
CDR3: CASSLADPGEKLFF

size: -
V: TRBV5-8
D: -
J: TRBJ2-3
DNA: TGTGCCAGCAGCTTGACAGACACAGATACGCAGTATTTT
CDR3: CASSLTDTDTQYF

size: -
V: TRBV2
D: -
J: TRBJ1-1
DNA: TGTGCCAGCAGTACAGACAGTAACACTGAAGCTTTCTTT
CDR3: CASSTDSNTEAFF

size: few
V: TRBV14
D: TRBD2
J: TRBJ2-1
DNA: TGTGCCAGCAGCCCATCGGCCGGGAGGCGTGAGCAGTTCTTC
CDR3: CASSPSAGRREQFF

size: few
V: TRBV29-1
D: -
J: TRBJ1-2
DNA: TGCAGCGGCTGGGATTGGGAGAACTATGGCTACACCTTC
CDR3: CSGWDWENYGYTF

size: few
V: TRBV28
D: TRBD1
J: TRBJ1-5
DNA: TGTGCCAGCAGTTCACTTCGGACCACAGGGGGCAATCAGCCCCAGCATTTT
CDR3: CASSSLRTTGGNQPQHF